The T cell receptor (beta chain) described here comes from a study of technical replicates of blood from several donors. Sequencing used immunoSEQ multiplex PCR; TCRdb keeps in-frame clones, though not all of them. The sample contains 80,000 or so clones, 70% to 90% of which appear only once. Source material: PBMCs. This receptor was obtained from a human donor in good health. Some clones in this sample may be carry-over from other donors' samples.

CDR3 DNA: TGTGCCAGCAGCTTTGCCAGGGAGACCCAGTACTTC. Protein product: CASSFARETQYF. The rearrangement uses TRBV7-9 and TRBJ2-5; D is ambiguous. Trimming shortened V by 3 bases and J by 5 bases, and 7 bases separated the two germline ends. This CDR3 is 12 amino acids long. CDR1 and CDR2 (germline): SEHNR, FQNEAQ (reference sequence).